This T cell receptor beta chain was sequenced for a study of T-cell reconstitution after alpha-beta-depleted transplantation in children. The TCRbeta library was prepared with unique molecular identifiers. TCRdb redid the calling of the PCR reads with MiXCR, one entry per CDR3 protein. Of hundreds of thousands of distinct CDR3 sequences in the sample, 16% were seen once. Germline CDR1 SGHRS, CDR2 YFSETQ. This CDR3 contains 16 residues. V was shortened by 5 bases and J by 0 bases, with 12 bases between the two germline ends. Here the sequenced sample was PBMCs from the stem cell graft donor, taken from the stem cell graft. The V call is TRBV5-1, the J call TRBJ2-6, with D possibly matching TRBD2 (5 bases). This clonotype originated in a human donor who donated a stem cell graft to a child with acute myeloid leukemia. The CDR3 coding sequence is TGCGCCAGCAGGCAGGAGGCTAGCTCTGGGGCCAACGTCCTGACTTTC. As protein: CASRQEASSGANVLTF.